This is a list of T cell receptor beta chains from one sample in a study of cytomegalovirus exposure and HLA in healthy donors. Profiled with immunoSEQ multiplex PCR; TCRdb holds only in-frame clones, not every one. This table has over 150,000 clones, roughly four fifths appearing once. The sample consisted of PBMCs. The origin of the receptors is a young man in good health and CMV-seronegative. Each CDR3 is given with its conserved first and last residue. D genes are given only for firm matches. Clone size is given for some rows only: seen once, a few or many times, or a class if the clone is expanded.

cdr3_length j_call clone_size d_call v_call cdr3_nt cdr3_aa
14 TRBJ2-1 - - TRBV7-5 TGTGCCAGAAGCCCTACAGGGACCTACAATGAGCAGTTCTTC CARSPTGTYNEQFF
13 TRBJ2-7 few - TRBV28 TGTGCCAGCAGCCCAGCGGACCTCTACGAGCAGTACTTC CASSPADLYEQYF
13 TRBJ1-5 - TRBD1 TRBV7-8 TGTGCCAGCAGCATTCAGGGGGATCAGCCCCAGCATTTT CASSIQGDQPQHF
15 TRBJ2-7 - TRBD2 TRBV11-3 TGTGCCAGCAGCCCCGGGGGGGGGTTCGCCCACGAGCAGTACTTC CASSPGGGFAHEQYF
14 TRBJ1-1 - TRBD1 TRBV7-2 TGTGCCAGCAGCTGGGCGGACAGGGGGCGGGAAGCTTTCTTT CASSWADRGREAFF
15 TRBJ1-5 - - TRBV30 TGTGCCTGGAGTGTAGGGGACATAAGCAATCAGCCCCAGCATTTT CAWSVGDISNQPQHF
14 TRBJ2-3 - TRBD2 TRBV7-6 TGTGCCAGCAGCTTAGAGGGGAGGGGAGATACGCAGTATTTT CASSLEGRGDTQYF
15 TRBJ2-1 few TRBD2 TRBV14 TGTGCCAGCAGCCCTCCCGGGACTAGCGGGAGGGCGAAGTTCTTC CASSPPGTSGRAKFF
11 TRBJ2-1 - - TRBV27 TGTGCCACCACGGGGTACAATGAGCAGTTCTTC CATTGYNEQFF
17 TRBJ2-6 once TRBD1 TRBV13 TGTGCCAGCAGCTCCACCGGGACAGGTTCCGGGGCCAACGTCCTGACTTTC CASSSTGTGSGANVLTF
16 TRBJ2-1 - - TRBV4-2 TGTGCCAGCAGCCAAGATGCGCTAGCGACGTACAATGAGCAGTTCTTC CASSQDALATYNEQFF
15 TRBJ2-3 - - TRBV10-3 TGTGCCTCTAATCCAGGGGCTACCTTCACAGATACGCAGTATTTT CASNPGATFTDTQYF
17 TRBJ2-7 - - TRBV21-1 TGTGCCAGCAGCAAAGTGGTCAGGTGGGACAGGGGGCTCAAGCAGTACTTC CASSKVVRWDRGLKQYF
13 TRBJ1-2 - - TRBV7-2 TGTGCCAGCACCCCGACAATTCTCTATGGCTACACCTTC CASTPTILYGYTF
15 TRBJ2-7 - - TRBV9 TGTGCCAGCAGCGTAGGGGCAGGGACTCTCTACGAGCAGTACTTC CASSVGAGTLYEQYF
14 TRBJ1-2 - TRBD1 TRBV28 TGTGCCAGCAGTGGGACAGGGGACCGCTATGGCTACACCTTC CASSGTGDRYGYTF
14 TRBJ1-6 few - TRBV19 TGTGCCAGTAGTAGGGAGGGGTATAATTCACCCCTCCACTTT CASSREGYNSPLHF
14 TRBJ2-2 - - TRBV5-1 TGCGCCAGCAGGCGGAGTATCGACACCGGGGAGCTGTTTTTT CASRRSIDTGELFF
13 TRBJ1-2 - - TRBV7-9 TGTGCCAGCAGGGGCGGACCCCCAGGGGGCTACACCTTC CASRGGPPGGYTF
14 TRBJ1-3 - TRBD1 TRBV11-2 TGTGCCAGCAGGGTTACAGGGGGCAAGAACACCATATATTTT CASRVTGGKNTIYF
17 TRBJ2-4 - - TRBV4-1 TGCGCCAGCAGCCCAGTCGGGCGGGCGGTAGCCAAAAACATTCAGTACTTC CASSPVGRAVAKNIQYF
15 TRBJ2-1 few TRBD2 TRBV2 TGTGCCAGCGGGAGGACTAGCGGGAGGCCCGATGAGCAGTTCTTC CASGRTSGRPDEQFF
15 TRBJ2-1 - - TRBV5-1 TGCGCCAGCAGCCTGCCGGGGGAGGCCTACAATGAGCAGTTCTTC CASSLPGEAYNEQFF
15 TRBJ1-3 - TRBD1 TRBV18 TGTGCCAGCTCACCAGACAGGGGGGCTGGAAACACCATATATTTT CASSPDRGAGNTIYF
17 TRBJ1-5 - - TRBV28 TGTGCCCTGGGCCCGAGGTCCGCCGGGGATAGCAATCAGCCCCAGCATTTT CALGPRSAGDSNQPQHF
13 TRBJ2-7 - TRBD2 TRBV9 TGTGCCAGCAGCGCGGGACTAGAGTACGAGCAGTACTTC CASSAGLEYEQYF
15 TRBJ2-7 - TRBD1 TRBV9 TGTGCCAGCAGCCCACAGGGGAGCTTGGTTGACGAGCAGTACTTC CASSPQGSLVDEQYF
15 TRBJ2-7 - - TRBV28 TGTGCCAGCAGAACCCCCCAGCGGAACCTCTACGAGCAGTACTTC CASRTPQRNLYEQYF
17 TRBJ2-6 - TRBD1 TRBV5-8 TGTGCCAGCAGACCCCGGGACAGGGTATCGGGGGCCAACGTCCTGACTTTC CASRPRDRVSGANVLTF
17 TRBJ1-5 once - TRBV27 TGTGCCAGCAGTCCCTCCTTGAGGTCGGATAGCAATCAGCCCCAGCATTTT CASSPSLRSDSNQPQHF
16 TRBJ2-3 - TRBD2 TRBV4-2 TGTGCCAGCAGCCCGACTAGCGGGGGTCACACAGATACGCAGTATTTT CASSPTSGGHTDTQYF
15 TRBJ2-1 - - TRBV29-1 TGCAGCGCCAACGCGGCGGAGGGCTCCTACAATGAGCAGTTCTTC CSANAAEGSYNEQFF
12 TRBJ2-5 once - TRBV5-1 TGCGCCAGCAGTAGGGACTCCCAGACCCAGTACTTC CASSRDSQTQYF
16 TRBJ2-1 - TRBD2 TRBV9 TGTGCCAGCAGCGTAGGGCTAGCGGGTTCCTACAATGAGCAGTTCTTC CASSVGLAGSYNEQFF
13 TRBJ2-7 few - TRBV4-1 TGCGCCAGCAGCCTAAGAAGCTACTACGAGCAGTACTTC CASSLRSYYEQYF
15 TRBJ1-2 - - TRBV7-9 TGTGCCAGCAGCAAGGCGGCAGCCCACTCGACGGGCTACACCTTC CASSKAAAHSTGYTF
18 TRBJ1-3 once TRBD1 TRBV28 TGTGCCAGCAGTCCCGGGACAGGGGTCGAGGGTTCTGGAAACACCATATATTTT CASSPGTGVEGSGNTIYF
17 TRBJ1-5 - - TRBV7-9 TGTGCCAGCAGCTTATGGGCCGGGACATCTAGCAATCAGCCCCAGCATTTT CASSLWAGTSSNQPQHF
14 TRBJ2-3 - - TRBV5-6 TGTGCCAGCAGCCCCGGGTCCGACACAGATACGCAGTATTTT CASSPGSDTDTQYF
13 TRBJ2-5 few - TRBV27 TGTGCCAGCAGTTTAAGAGGGAGGGAGACCCAGTACTTC CASSLRGRETQYF
16 TRBJ1-4 - TRBD1 TRBV6-6 TGTGCCAGCAGTTACTGGCAGGGGGCGCGCGGGGAAAAACTGTTTTTT CASSYWQGARGEKLFF
16 TRBJ2-2 - TRBD1 TRBV4-1 TGCGCCAGCAACTTTCCGGGACAGGGCGTCACCGGGGAGCTGTTTTTT CASNFPGQGVTGELFF
15 TRBJ1-2 few - TRBV11-2 TGTGCCAGCAGCTTAGTGACTCAGCCTAACTATGGCTACACCTTC CASSLVTQPNYGYTF
13 TRBJ2-7 - - TRBV27 TGTGCCAGCAGTAGTCCCGGAGGGTACGAGCAGTACTTC CASSSPGGYEQYF
16 TRBJ2-5 - TRBD2 TRBV19 TGTGCCAGTAGTATCATCAGCGGGAGCGCCGGAGAGACCCAGTACTTC CASSIISGSAGETQYF
12 TRBJ2-7 - - TRBV30 TGTGCCTGGAGGGACTACTCCTACGAGCAGTACTTC CAWRDYSYEQYF
11 TRBJ2-1 - - TRBV19 TGTGCCAGTATCCAAGGAGCGGTTGGGTTCTTC CASIQGAVGFF
15 TRBJ2-7 few TRBD2 TRBV7-2 TGTGCCAGCAGCTTAGCAGCGGGAGAGCTCTACGAGCAGTACTTC CASSLAAGELYEQYF